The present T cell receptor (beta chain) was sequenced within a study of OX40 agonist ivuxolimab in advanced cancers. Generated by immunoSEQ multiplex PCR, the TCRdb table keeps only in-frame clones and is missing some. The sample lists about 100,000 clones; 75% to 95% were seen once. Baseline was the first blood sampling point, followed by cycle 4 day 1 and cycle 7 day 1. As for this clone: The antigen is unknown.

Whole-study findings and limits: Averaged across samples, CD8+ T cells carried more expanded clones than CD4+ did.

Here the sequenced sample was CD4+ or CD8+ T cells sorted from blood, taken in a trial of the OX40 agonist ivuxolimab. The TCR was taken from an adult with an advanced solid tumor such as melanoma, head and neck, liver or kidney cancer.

In DNA, the CDR3 is TGTGCCAGCAGCTTGTCGGGACAGACCTACGAGCAGTACTTC. Protein sequence: CASSLSGQTYEQYF. The chain couples TRBV7-2 to TRBJ2-7; 7 positions agree with TRBD1. The CDR3 runs 14 residues. Germline trimming cut 3 bases from V and 2 bases from J; bases unmatched to any gene: 4. From germline, CDR1 is SGHTA and CDR2 FQGNSA. The variable domain in full, with the rest retrieved from reference TRBV7-2 and TRBJ2-7, is GAGVSQSPSNKVTEKGKDVELRCDPISGHTALYWYRQSLGQGLEFLIYFQGNSAPDKSGLPSDRFSAERTGGSVSTLTIQRTQQEDSAVYLCASSLSGQTYEQYFGPGTRLTVT.